These 9 T cell receptor beta chains were sequenced from one sample in a study of cytomegalovirus exposure and HLA in healthy donors. Measured with immunoSEQ multiplex PCR; TCRdb has only the in-frame clones, and not every one. The sample includes about 98,000 clones, over 75% of them seen just once. Sequencing was performed on PBMCs. These receptors came from a man aged 18 to 35 in good health and CMV-seropositive.

The rearrangement joins TRBV5-4 to TRBJ2-7; D not certain. The CDR3 has 15 amino acids. Germline V gene sequence: CDR1 SGHNT, CDR2 YYREEE (reference sequence). Trimming took 0 bases from V and 2 from J, leaving 12 bases between them. DNA of the CDR3: TGTGCCAGCAGCTTGGGTCTCACAATTGCCTACGAGCAGTACTTC. This codes for CASSLGLTIAYEQYF.

The V gene is TRBV10-3, the J gene TRBJ1-4; 7 nucleotides line up with TRBD1. The germline gives CDR1 ENHRY, CDR2 SYGVKD. Unmatched junction bases numbered 1, after V lost 4 bases and J lost 5 bases. The CDR3 spans 13 residues. The CDR3 DNA follows: TGTGCCATCAGTGGGGGACAGAATGAAAAACTGTTTTTT. This codes for CAISGGQNEKLFF.

The rearrangement links TRBV19 to TRBJ1-1; 9 positions match TRBD1. Trimming removed 6 bases from V and 6 bases from J; junction bases left unmatched: 8. Germline values: CDR1 LNHDA, CDR2 SQIVND (reference sequence). CDR3 length equals 14 residues. The CDR3, as DNA: TGTGCCAGTAGGATGACAGGGGGTGTTCCTGAAGCTTTCTTT. This gives the protein CASRMTGGVPEAFF.

The V gene is TRBV11-2, the J gene TRBJ2-1, with 8 nucleotides matching TRBD2. This CDR3 is built from 14 residues. CDR1 is SGHAT, CDR2 FQNNGV, per germline. V lost 2 bases, J lost 4 bases, and 1 base stayed unmatched. The CDR3 bases are TGTGCCAGCAGCTTACAGCGGGGGTACAATGAGCAGTTCTTC. The encoded protein is CASSLQRGYNEQFF. The full variable domain, its missing parts supplied by reference TRBV11-2 and TRBJ2-1, is EAGVAQSPRYKIIEKRQSVAFWCNPISGHATLYWYQQILGQGPKLLIQFQNNGVVDDSQLPKDRFSAERLKGVDSTLKIQPAKLEDSAVYLCASSLQRGYNEQFFGPGTRLTVL.

The V and J genes are TRBV2 and TRBJ2-3; 8 bases are a match to TRBD1. CDR1 is SNHLY and CDR2 is FYNNEI in the germline V gene. Trimming at V came to 4 bases and at J to 2 bases, leaving 8 bases not matched to a gene. This CDR3 region has 16 residues. CDR3 coding DNA: TGTGCCAGCAGTGCCCGGGACAGGCCTCCCACAGATACGCAGTATTTT. The encoded protein is CASSARDRPPTDTQYF.

The rearrangement joins TRBV5-5 to TRBJ2-1; D is uncertain. Per the germline V gene, CDR1 is SGHKS and CDR2 is YYEKEE (reference sequence). V gave up 0 bases and J gave up 3 bases, with 7 bases separating them. This CDR3 spans 14 amino acids. The CDR3 is CASSLETGYNEQFF. In DNA form, the CDR3 reads TGTGCCAGCAGCTTGGAAACGGGCTACAATGAGCAGTTCTTC. The whole variable domain, filled in from reference TRBV5-5 and TRBJ2-1, reads DAGVTQSPTHLIKTRGQQVTLRCSPISGHKSVSWYQQVLGQGPQFIFQYYEKEERGRGNFPDRFSARQFPNYSSELNVNALLLGDSALYLCASSLETGYNEQFFGPGTRLTVL.

The V gene is TRBV10-3, the J gene TRBJ1-2; no clear D. The CDR3 covers 13 residues. From germline, CDR1 is ENHRY and CDR2 SYGVKD. The ends were cut back, 7 bases at V and 5 bases at J, with 14 bases in the middle. The CDR3 protein is CAITSGELYGYTF. The CDR3 DNA reads TGTGCCATCACGAGTGGGGAGTTATATGGCTACACCTTC.

Written as DNA, the CDR3 is TGTGCCAGCAGCCCCCAGATGTTAGCGGGAGGTCTAGCCGGGTACAATGAGCAGTTCTTC. Its protein is CASSPQMLAGGLAGYNEQFF. The chain carries TRBV9 and TRBJ2-1; 10 bases agree with TRBD2. V lost 4 bases and J lost 4; bases outside the gene matches: 20. The CDR3 runs 20 residues. The V gene's germline CDR1 is SGDLS and CDR2 YYNGEE.

The CDR3 nucleotides are TGTGCCATCAGTGAGCCGAGGGGGAACTATGGCTACACCTTC. It specifies CAISEPRGNYGYTF. V is TRBV10-3 and J is TRBJ1-2; tentative D call: TRBD1 (6 bases). Germline assignment: CDR1 ENHRY and CDR2 SYGVKD. The CDR3 length is 14 residues. Trimming pared 2 bases from V and 2 bases from J, leaving 9 bases between.